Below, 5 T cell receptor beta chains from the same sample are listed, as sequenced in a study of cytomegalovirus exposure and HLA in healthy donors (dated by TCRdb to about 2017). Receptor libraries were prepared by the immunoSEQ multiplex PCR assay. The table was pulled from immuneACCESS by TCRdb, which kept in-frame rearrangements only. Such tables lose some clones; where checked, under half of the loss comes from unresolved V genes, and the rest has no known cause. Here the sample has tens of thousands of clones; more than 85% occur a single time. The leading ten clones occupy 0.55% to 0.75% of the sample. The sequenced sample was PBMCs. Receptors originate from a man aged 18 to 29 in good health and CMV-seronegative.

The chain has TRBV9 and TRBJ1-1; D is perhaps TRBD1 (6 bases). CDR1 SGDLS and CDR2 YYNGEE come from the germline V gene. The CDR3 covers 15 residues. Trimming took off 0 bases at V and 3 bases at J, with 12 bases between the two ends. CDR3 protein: CASSVADSQDTEAFF. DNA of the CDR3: TGTGCCAGCAGCGTAGCGGACAGTCAGGACACTGAAGCTTTCTTT.

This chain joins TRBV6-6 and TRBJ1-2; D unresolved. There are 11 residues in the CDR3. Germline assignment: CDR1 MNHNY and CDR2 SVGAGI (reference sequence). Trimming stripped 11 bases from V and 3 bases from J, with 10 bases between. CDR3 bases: TGTGCCCTGTCGAGGGACTATGGCTACACCTTC. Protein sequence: CALSRDYGYTF.

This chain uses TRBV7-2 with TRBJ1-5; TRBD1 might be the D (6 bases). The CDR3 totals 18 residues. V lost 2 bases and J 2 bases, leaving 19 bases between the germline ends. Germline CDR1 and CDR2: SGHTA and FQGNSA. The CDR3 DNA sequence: TGTGCCAGCAGCTTATCTGGGGGCGCGATGAGTGGCAATCAGCCCCAGCATTTT. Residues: CASSLSGGAMSGNQPQHF.

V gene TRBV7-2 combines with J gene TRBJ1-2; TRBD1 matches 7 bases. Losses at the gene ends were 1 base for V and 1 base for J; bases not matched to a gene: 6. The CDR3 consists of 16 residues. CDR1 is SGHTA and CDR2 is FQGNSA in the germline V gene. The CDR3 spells CASSLVAQGSNYGYTF. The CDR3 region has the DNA TGTGCCAGCAGCTTAGTCGCACAGGGGAGTAACTATGGCTACACCTTC.

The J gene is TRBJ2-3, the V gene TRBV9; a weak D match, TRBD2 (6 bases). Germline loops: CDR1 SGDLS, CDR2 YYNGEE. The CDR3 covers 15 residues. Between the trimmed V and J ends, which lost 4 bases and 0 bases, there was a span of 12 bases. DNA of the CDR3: TGTGCCAGCAGCAACGGGGGAACTAGCACAGATACGCAGTATTTT. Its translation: CASSNGGTSTDTQYF.